The following is a T cell receptor (beta chain) sequence with its context. Its antigen is not known. Use of 60 Vbeta and 13 Jbeta primers characterized the PCR. This table comes from immunoSEQ multiplex PCR, and its TCRdb copy is limited to in-frame clones, with some not included. Here the sample spans under 110,000 clones, roughly four fifths being singletons. This sample was included in a study of cytomegalovirus exposure and HLA in healthy donors. Study at large: T cells numbering around 180 million yielded approximately 100 million unique TCR beta sequences in an earlier analysis.

General study findings and limits: Several of the most significant clusters were apparently associated with common viral pathogens in a later analysis. The authors later linked a missense DCLRE1C variant to TCR beta V- and J-gene trimming.

Sequences were obtained from PBMCs. This receptor was obtained from a woman aged 45 to 65 in good health and CMV-seropositive.

The CDR3 protein is CSVLAGKVYEQYF. DNA for the CDR3: TGCAGCGTTTTGGCAGGGAAGGTCTACGAGCAGTACTTC. The chain recombines TRBV29-1 with TRBJ2-7; D is perhaps TRBD1 (5 bases). V lost 5 bases and J 3 bases, leaving 14 bases between the germline ends. CDR1 is SQVTM and CDR2 is ANQGSEA in the germline V gene. CDR3 length equals 13 residues.